This T cell receptor beta chain was sequenced in a study of beta chain features in type 1 diabetes. On the study more broadly: Examination spanned around 100,000,000 sorted cells from all samples. Study results and caveats: Shortening of TCRB CDR3s, moderate but significant, appeared in all four CD4+ subsets of Type 1 diabetes patients. These data did not resolve whether HLA type affects TCRB rearrangement. More deletions and fewer insertions at VDJ junctions were seen in type 1 diabetes patients.

As regards this clone: The antigen remains undetermined.

Reverse transcribing all isolated RNA meant expressed TCRB transcripts were sequenced. Sequencing of naive, central memory and regulatory T cell samples gave an average of roughly 4 million reads. The assay was immunoSEQ multiplex PCR, and TCRdb's table has in-frame clones only and misses some. The sample records around 690,000 clones, about an eighth being singletons. The CDR3 extends over 16 amino acids. Germline loops: CDR1 SGHRS, CDR2 YFSETQ. With V trimmed by 4 bases and J by 4 bases, 13 bases remained unmatched. The material sequenced was naive CD4+ T cells from blood. This TCR came from a man aged 25 to 40 with type 1 diabetes. The gene calls are TRBV5-1 and TRBJ2-5; TRBD1 matches 7 bases. The CDR3 is CASSLRPQGEGETQYF. The DNA for the CDR3 is TGCGCCAGCAGCCTCAGGCCTCAGGGGGAAGGAGAGACCCAGTACTTC. Full variable domain (missing parts from reference TRBV5-1 and TRBJ2-5): KAGVTQTPRYLIKTRGQQVTLSCSPISGHRSVSWYQQTPGQGLQFLFEYFSETQRNKGNFPGRFSGRQFSNSRSEMNVSTLELGDSALYLCASSLRPQGEGETQYFGPGTRLLVL.